This record looks at one T cell receptor beta chain sequence and its context. Its antigen is not yet known. No much larger clone exists at a distance of one base, and base qualities are not known. The cohort comprised several hundred healthy bone marrow donors. At the time of sampling, every cohort member was nominally healthy, though immune exposures that went unrecorded were likely present. The donor tested CMV seronegative, placing the donor among the 300 to 400 seronegative members of the cohort. Each donor provided a peripheral blood sample, and peripheral blood mononuclear cells were used for TCR beta sequencing. The Qiagen DNeasy Blood Extraction Kit was used to extract genomic DNA from the blood cell samples. This sample was included in a study of cytomegalovirus exposure and HLA in healthy donors (dated by TCRdb to 2016 to 2017). For the wider study: According to an earlier analysis of 550 to 700 of the donors, some 170 million T cells yielded 117 million unique TCR beta sequences and more than 250 Gb of sequence data. All discovery cohort repertoires had been generated using a single sequencing platform. The number of donors typed differed by locus, with roughly 629-640 for A, B, C, DRB1 and DQB1, 522 for DQA1, 600 to 610 for DPA1, and over 400 for DPB1. Of the roughly 400 genotyped donors, less than 85% were placed in the genetic ancestry cluster associated with self-reported Caucasian donors. Approximately 300 gigabases of sequencing data and 75 million to 85 million unique TCR sequences made up an early release that covered 500 to 650 HLA-typed donors. HLA typing covered class I and class II loci at four-digit resolution. A later genetic analysis used genome-wide SNP genotypes for about 65% of the roughly 700 donors, treating that subset as a discovery cohort. An earlier analysis of some 500 of the donors used high-throughput TCR beta sequencing to judge whether each TCR beta V gene segment behaved as functional or pseudogenic. In a later analysis, previously published TCR beta repertoires from some 640 donors were re-analyzed and high-resolution HLA genotyping was added so that TCR occurrence patterns could be studied. The study combined high-throughput TCR immunosequencing, statistical association of individual TCRs with disease status, and machine learning to predict cytomegalovirus infection status. Alongside the repertoire data, information on donor age, sex, ethnicity and CMV serostatus was compiled. On average, around 230,000 unique TCR beta nucleotide sequences were sequenced per donor among more than 350 genotyped donors of the cohort, with 15% to 20% of those sequences being non-productive. The study used immunosequencing to profile the T cell repertoires of some 600 subjects and linked those repertoires to cytomegalovirus serostatus. Four to six DR-DQ haplotypes were handled as single units for association and clustering, since linkage in the cohort was strong. Besides the first cohort of around 700 subjects, a separate validation cohort made up of about 120 different subjects was used. Rather than drawing on any new phenotypic data, the later analysis identified candidate immune exposures from TCR beta sequences and the way those sequences occurred across donors. The aim of the study was to test whether cataloging public T cell receptors could identify signatures of past pathogen exposure.

The library was generated by the immunoSEQ multiplex PCR assay. For the multiplex PCR, a mixture combining 60 forward primers for TCR Vbeta segments and 13 reverse primers for TCR Jbeta segments was used. The CDR3 region of rearranged TCR beta genes was amplified from genomic DNA by a multiplex PCR assay. Amplified TCR beta libraries were sequenced as 87-base-pair reads on the Illumina HiSeq System. Per the source publication's procedure: A later analysis tallied 75 million to 95 million unique TCR beta chains across the 650 to 750 repertoires, and around 12 million of those chains were shared by two or more donors. A nearest-neighbor algorithm error-corrected the raw reads and collapsed the reads into unique sequences, merging closely related sequences to remove PCR and sequencing errors. Alignment of CDR3 sequences to IMGT reference sequences was used to assign V, D and J gene segments. For a sequence to be retained, at least a six-nucleotide match to both a V gene segment and a J gene segment was required. Rearrangements were called productive when the CDR3 lacked stop codons and stayed in frame with V and J; all others were non-productive. CDR3 was defined according to IMGT convention as the region running from the second conserved V-encoded cysteine to the conserved J-encoded phenylalanine. Sequences without an unambiguous match to a single V gene segment were excluded from the earlier analysis of 587 of the donors. In an earlier analysis of 500 to 750 of the donors, V segments were called functional above 56.7% productive rearrangements and were called segregating when the between-donor standard deviation exceeded 5%. A statistical classification framework was built to diagnose cytomegalovirus status from the catalog of TCR beta chain sequences. A later analysis assigned V and J genes by comparing TCR nucleotide sequences with IMGT/GENE-DB human TR gene sequences. A later analysis assigned CDR3 sequences and most-parsimonious VDJ recombination scenarios with the TCRdist pipeline. In a later analysis, every TCR beta chain was defined by the combination of its CDR3 amino acid sequence and its V-gene family, and reads without a unique V-gene family were dropped. A later analysis removed 450 to 600 highly shared, low-generation-probability nucleotide sequences to deal with suspected cross-contamination and a sequencing artifact. For each public chain, a later analysis derived a clonal expansion index from normalized ranks of inferred template counts within each repertoire. In a later analysis, generation probabilities were computed with a VDJ recombination model fitted to out-of-frame rearrangements, and the resulting probabilities were checked against IGoR. A later analysis scored TCR-TCR, TCR-HLA and TCR-CMV co-occurrence with hypergeometric tests, applying a repertoire-size bias correction to TCR pairs. A later analysis estimated false discovery rates by permuting HLA or CMV assignments 20 times. In a later analysis, co-occurring TCRs were grouped using DBSCAN, with TCRdist sequence similarity added in when clustering inside HLA-allele-positive subsets. Repertoires with fewer than 30,000 or more than 120,000 public chains were left out of co-occurrence clustering, as were several repertoires with anomalous nucleotide sharing. Sourced from immuneACCESS, this table was stored by TCRdb with only in-frame sequences that have V and J called. A share of the clones is absent; for the studies checked, an unresolved V gene accounts for under half, and the remainder has no known explanation. Clone size and V and J calls were adopted from that table, with D and trimming inferred from the DNA. The sample data list about 140,000 clones, and around 75% of these were observed just once. The ten largest clones add up to 2.5% to 3.5% of the sample.

Beyond this particular receptor, the publication reports: In a later genetic analysis, fewer N-insertions in productive TCRs were reported among donors in an Asian-associated ancestry cluster than the roughly 700-donor mean. In this cohort, only TCR beta chains were sequenced, and detectable features were limited by the absence of alpha or paired-chain data. Presence/absence analyses assumed roughly uniform sequencing depth across donors, an assumption that may not hold. A further reported finding was that TCR beta sequences accurately predicted the HLA-A and HLA-B alleles for most subjects in the first cohort. Strong co-occurrence of HLA alleles, especially DR and DQ, made assigning TCR associations to individual alleles difficult. HLA typing was unavailable for some donors at each locus, so association tests used only the typed subset. A group of highly shared sequence variants was considered likely to be a technical artifact of the sequencing pipeline. In a later analysis, HLA-associated TCR beta chains showed more clonal expansion and lower generation probabilities than non-associated chains that were equally common. The study listed approximately 150 TCR beta chains as associated with cytomegalovirus. In an earlier analysis of about 550 of the donors, most TCR beta V segments were observed in productive rearrangements about 87% or about 30% of the time, broadly matching IMGT annotations. Several of the top co-occurrence clusters appeared to be linked to parvovirus B19, influenza, CMV and Epstein-Barr virus, according to a later analysis. According to a later analysis, TCR association rates differed among HLA loci, with DRB1 alleles showing the most associated TCRs and HLA-C alleles showing the fewest. The only immune exposure information available for the cohort was CMV serostatus. It was suggested by the authors that the approach could potentially be generalized to other disease states and immunological phenotypes. At a false discovery rate of 0.05, a later analysis linked some 17,000 TCR beta sequences to specific HLA alleles. While some public TCRs were present in many individuals, most TCR sequences turned up only very rarely across donors. A later analysis found that most CMV-associated TCR beta chains appeared HLA-restricted, with HLA associations seemingly driven largely by CMV exposure. A few of the identified cytomegalovirus-associated TCR beta chains were confirmed in vitro to be specific for cytomegalovirus antigens. Linkage disequilibrium might explain the correlated functional status among segregating V segments, but an unknown experimental factor could not be ruled out. The classifier was reported to diagnose cytomegalovirus status with high specificity and sensitivity in both the original cohort and the validation cohort. The earlier analysis of around 600 of the donors excluded seventeen rarely observed V segments, including chromosome 9 orphons, because counts were too low. A later genetic analysis associated a missense DCLRE1C variant with V-gene and J-gene trimming of TCR beta chains, and an independent cohort replicated the association.

This TCR was recovered from a man aged 35-49 years in good health and CMV-seronegative. Source material: PBMCs.

The bases read TGCGCCAGCAGCTTGGCTCCTTCAGGAGATACGCAGTATTTT. This codes for CASSLAPSGDTQYF. In this chain, TRBV5-1 is recombined with TRBJ2-3, with no confident D gene call. Counted from cysteine to phenylalanine, this CDR3 has 14 amino acids. Only the CDR3 part of the read is kept: 42 bases, read in frame from the first base. CDR1 and CDR2 were assigned from the germline V gene as SGHRS and YFSETQ. Trimming removed 0 bases from V and 5 bases from J, leaving 10 bases between the germline ends.